Listed below are T cell receptor beta chains from one sample, sequenced in a study of control samples from healthy donors and cancer patients. Method: immunoSEQ multiplex PCR; TCRdb's copy keeps in-frame clones and lacks some. The repertoire includes over 150,000 clones, 94% of them detected once, and around 1.5% sits in the top ten. Sequenced: blood. The receptor source for this set is a woman aged 18-29 years in good health. Both conserved end residues are part of each CDR3. The order of the fields is V gene, J gene, CDR3 protein.

>TRBV29-1|TRBJ1-2
CSVKGGPNYGYTF
>TRBV4-3|TRBJ1-2
CASSQAAQANYGYTF
>TRBV6-5|TRBJ1-1
CASSHPPRGITEAFF
>TRBV15|TRBJ1-2
CATSRDGTSHGRTVYGYTF
>TRBV4-3|TRBJ1-1
CATSTGVDTEAFF
>TRBV19|TRBJ2-3
CASSLDRGGTDTQYF
>TRBV12-3/TRBV12-4|TRBJ1-3
CASTSDWGNTIYF
>TRBV5-4|TRBJ1-6
CASSLEPFYNSPLHF
>TRBV14|TRBJ1-6
CASSQGTGSSYNSPLHF
>TRBV18|TRBJ1-4
CASSPPSQGSEKLFF
>TRBV25-1|TRBJ1-2
CASNGAWGGKGPLYGYTF
>TRBV5-4|TRBJ1-5
CASSLLGQPQHF
>TRBV5-5|TRBJ2-1
CASSLAPDQLGGIF
>TRBV7-9|TRBJ1-2
CASSRDDRLRGYTF
>TRBV5-1|TRBJ1-6
CASSLGTGVNSPLHF
>TRBV19|TRBJ1-4
CASRNRGGPANEKLFF
>TRBV7-9|TRBJ1-2
CASSFDSRGHYGYTF
>TRBV11-1|TRBJ2-5
CASSSRWAPDQETQYF
>TRBV20-1|TRBJ1-1
CSARENTEAFF
>TRBV5-6|TRBJ1-1
CASSWQNTEAFF
>TRBV18|TRBJ2-1
CASSPPAGGDEQFF
>TRBV4-1|TRBJ2-5
CASSQELAGGPVETQYF